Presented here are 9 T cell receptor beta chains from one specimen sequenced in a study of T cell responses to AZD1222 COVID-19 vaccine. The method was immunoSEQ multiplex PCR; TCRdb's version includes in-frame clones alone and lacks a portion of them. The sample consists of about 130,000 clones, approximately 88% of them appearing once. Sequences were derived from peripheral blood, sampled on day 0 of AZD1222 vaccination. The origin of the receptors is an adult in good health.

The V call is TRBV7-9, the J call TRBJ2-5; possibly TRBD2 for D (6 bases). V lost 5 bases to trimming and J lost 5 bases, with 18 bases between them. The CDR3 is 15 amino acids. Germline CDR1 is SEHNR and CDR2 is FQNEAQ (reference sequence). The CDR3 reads CASSRIAVLGETQYF. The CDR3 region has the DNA TGTGCCAGCAGCCGGATAGCGGTTTTGGGGGAGACCCAGTACTTC.

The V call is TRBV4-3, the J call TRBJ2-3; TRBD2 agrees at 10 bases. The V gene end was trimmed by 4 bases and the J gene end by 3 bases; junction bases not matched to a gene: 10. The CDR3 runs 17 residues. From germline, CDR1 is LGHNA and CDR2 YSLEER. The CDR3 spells CASSRGVAGGSTDTQYF. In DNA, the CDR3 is TGCGCCAGCAGCCGAGGAGTAGCGGGGGGCAGTACAGATACGCAGTATTTT.

In DNA, the CDR3 is TGTGCCAGCAGTGATAGACTAGCGGAAGAGACCCAGTACTTC. It yields the protein CASSDRLAEETQYF. The chain links TRBV6-1 to TRBJ2-5; TRBD2 aligns across 9 bases. Germline V lookup: CDR1 MNHNS, CDR2 SASEGT. CDR3 length: 14 residues. J gave up 3 bases and V 3 bases, and 2 bases lay outside the gene matches.

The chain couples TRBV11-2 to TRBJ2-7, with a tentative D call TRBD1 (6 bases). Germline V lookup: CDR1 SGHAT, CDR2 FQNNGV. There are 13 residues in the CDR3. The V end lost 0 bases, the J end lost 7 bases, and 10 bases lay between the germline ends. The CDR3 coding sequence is TGTGCCAGCAGCTTAGACAGGGGCGGGGAGCAGTACTTC. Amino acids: CASSLDRGGEQYF.

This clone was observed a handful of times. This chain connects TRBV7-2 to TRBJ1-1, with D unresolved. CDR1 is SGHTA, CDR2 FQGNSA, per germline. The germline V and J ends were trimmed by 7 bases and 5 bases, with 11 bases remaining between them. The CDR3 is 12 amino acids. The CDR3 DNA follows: TGTGCCAGCACCCGGGTCGGGACTGAAGCTTTCTTT. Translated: CASTRVGTEAFF.

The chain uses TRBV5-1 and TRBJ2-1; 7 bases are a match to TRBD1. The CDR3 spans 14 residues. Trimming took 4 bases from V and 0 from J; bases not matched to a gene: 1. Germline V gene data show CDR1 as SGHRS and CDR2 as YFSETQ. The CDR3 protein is CASSRQGSYNEQFF. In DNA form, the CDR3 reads TGCGCCAGCAGCAGACAGGGCTCCTACAATGAGCAGTTCTTC. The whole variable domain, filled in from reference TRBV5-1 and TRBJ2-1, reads KAGVTQTPRYLIKTRGQQVTLSCSPISGHRSVSWYQQTPGQGLQFLFEYFSETQRNKGNFPGRFSGRQFSNSRSEMNVSTLELGDSALYLCASSRQGSYNEQFFGPGTRLTVL.

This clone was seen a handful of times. The CDR3, as DNA: TGCAGCGTTGTCTCCAGAAACACTGAAGCTTTCTTT. This encodes CSVVSRNTEAFF. The chain combines TRBV29-1 with TRBJ1-1; D is uncertain. Trimming took 4 bases from V and 2 from J, leaving 8 bases between them. The CDR3 loop spans 12 amino acids. Germline V lookup: CDR1 SQVTM, CDR2 ANQGSEA. The variable domain in full, with the rest retrieved from reference TRBV29-1 and TRBJ1-1, is SAVISQKPSRDICQRGTSLTIQCQVDSQVTMMFWYRQQPGQSLTLIATANQGSEATYESGFVIDKFPISRPNLTFSTLTVSNMSPEDSSIYLCSVVSRNTEAFFGQGTRLTVV.

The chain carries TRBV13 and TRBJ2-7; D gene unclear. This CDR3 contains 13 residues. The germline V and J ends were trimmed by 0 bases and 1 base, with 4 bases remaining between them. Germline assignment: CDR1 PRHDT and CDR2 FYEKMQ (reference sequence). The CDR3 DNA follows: TGTGCCAGCAGCTTAGGGAGATCCTACGAGCAGTACTTC. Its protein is CASSLGRSYEQYF.

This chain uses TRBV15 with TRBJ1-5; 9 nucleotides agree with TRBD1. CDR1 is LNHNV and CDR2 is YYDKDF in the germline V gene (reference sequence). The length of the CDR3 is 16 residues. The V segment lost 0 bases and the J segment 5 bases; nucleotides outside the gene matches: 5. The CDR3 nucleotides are TGTGCCACCAGCAGAGAACAGGGGGCAGGGTATCAGCCCCAGCATTTT. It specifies CATSREQGAGYQPQHF.